The rows below give T cell receptor beta chains drawn from one sample of a study of T cells in Graves' hyperthyroidism and ophthalmopathy. TCRdb reprocessed the multiplex PCR reads with MiXCR, giving one entry per CDR3 protein. Among roughly 800,000 distinct CDR3 sequences listed, more than 30% were seen once. Sequenced material: blood. These receptors were taken from a man between 18 and 35 years old with Graves' hyperthyroidism. CDR3s include the opening cysteine and the closing phenylalanine or tryptophan. The D gene is left open where the match is weak. Clone size appears in some rows only: once, few, many, or a class for an expanded clone.

j_gene: TRBJ2-5
abundance: few
len: 14
d_gene: NA
v_gene: TRBV5-8
CDR3nt: TGTGCCAGCAGCGCCCGGACGGAGCAAGAGACCCAGTACTTC
CDR3aa: CASSARTEQETQYF

j_gene: TRBJ2-7
abundance: NA
len: 13
d_gene: NA
v_gene: TRBV7-2
CDR3nt: TGTGCCAGCAGCTTCGGGGGAGTTGGCGAGCAGTACTTC
CDR3aa: CASSFGGVGEQYF

j_gene: TRBJ2-5
abundance: NA
len: 17
d_gene: NA
v_gene: TRBV7-6
CDR3nt: TGTGCCAGCAGCCAAGAACTTGGTTGGCAGTCGCGAGAGACCCAGTACTTC
CDR3aa: CASSQELGWQSRETQYF

j_gene: TRBJ2-1
abundance: NA
len: 14
d_gene: TRBD2
v_gene: TRBV7-9
CDR3nt: TGTGCCAGCAGGGGGACTAGCGGGCCGTATGAGCAGTTCTTC
CDR3aa: CASRGTSGPYEQFF

j_gene: TRBJ1-2
abundance: NA
len: 14
d_gene: TRBD1
v_gene: TRBV12-3/TRBV12-4
CDR3nt: TGTGCCAGCAGCCGGGACAGCGGACCGTATGGCTACACCTTC
CDR3aa: CASSRDSGPYGYTF

j_gene: TRBJ1-3
abundance: few
len: 15
d_gene: NA
v_gene: TRBV20-1
CDR3nt: TGCAGTGCTTTTCACAGGGCCCTAACTGGAAACACCATATATTTT
CDR3aa: CSAFHRALTGNTIYF

j_gene: TRBJ2-7
abundance: many
len: 13
d_gene: NA
v_gene: TRBV14
CDR3nt: TGTGCCAGCAGCACGACTGACTCCTACGAGCAGTACTTC
CDR3aa: CASSTTDSYEQYF

j_gene: TRBJ1-6
abundance: NA
len: 16
d_gene: NA
v_gene: TRBV7-8
CDR3nt: TGTGCCAGCAGCCCCGAGATGGGGGGAAGGAATTCACCCCTCCACTTT
CDR3aa: CASSPEMGGRNSPLHF

j_gene: TRBJ2-5
abundance: NA
len: 13
d_gene: NA
v_gene: TRBV29-1
CDR3nt: TGCAGCGTTGCAAGGGACATGGGAAAGACCCAGTACTTC
CDR3aa: CSVARDMGKTQYF

j_gene: TRBJ1-2
abundance: NA
len: 16
d_gene: NA
v_gene: TRBV3-1
CDR3nt: TGTGCCAGCAGCCCTCGCCGGACAGTCTCAGACTATGGCTACACCTTC
CDR3aa: CASSPRRTVSDYGYTF

j_gene: TRBJ1-6
abundance: many
len: 15
d_gene: NA
v_gene: TRBV7-6
CDR3nt: TGTGCCAGCAGCTTAGCTGCAGGGGAAGGTTCACCCCTCCACTTT
CDR3aa: CASSLAAGEGSPLHF

j_gene: TRBJ2-7
abundance: NA
len: 15
d_gene: NA
v_gene: TRBV15
CDR3nt: TGTGCCACCAGCAGCCCTGGACTGGAGACCTACGAGCAGTACTTC
CDR3aa: CATSSPGLETYEQYF

j_gene: TRBJ2-1
abundance: NA
len: 16
d_gene: NA
v_gene: TRBV7-6
CDR3nt: TGTGCCAGCAGCTTAGGGGGGCGGGGATCCTACAATGAGCAGTTCTTC
CDR3aa: CASSLGGRGSYNEQFF

j_gene: TRBJ1-1
abundance: many
len: 12
d_gene: NA
v_gene: TRBV15
CDR3nt: TGTGCCACCAGCACCCGGACAGACCAGGCTTTCTTT
CDR3aa: CATSTRTDQAFF

j_gene: TRBJ1-1
abundance: NA
len: 12
d_gene: NA
v_gene: TRBV20-1
CDR3nt: TGCAGTCAACACCCCGCGAACACTGAAGCTTTCTTT
CDR3aa: CSQHPANTEAFF

j_gene: TRBJ1-2
abundance: many
len: 13
d_gene: NA
v_gene: TRBV7-8
CDR3nt: TGTGCCAGCAGCCTTGATATGAACTATGGCTACACCTTC
CDR3aa: CASSLDMNYGYTF

j_gene: TRBJ2-7
abundance: few
len: 15
d_gene: TRBD2
v_gene: TRBV7-6
CDR3nt: TGTGCCAGCAGTGAAGGTAGCGGGGGGGCCAACGAGCAGTACTTC
CDR3aa: CASSEGSGGANEQYF

j_gene: TRBJ1-1
abundance: NA
len: 15
d_gene: NA
v_gene: TRBV10-3
CDR3nt: TGTGCCATCAGTGATGGTCCCGGGGGTACCACTGAAGCTTTCTTT
CDR3aa: CAISDGPGGTTEAFF

j_gene: TRBJ2-5
abundance: NA
len: 13
d_gene: NA
v_gene: TRBV4-2
CDR3nt: TGTGCCAGCTTCAGCGGGTCCCAAGAGACCCAGTACTTC
CDR3aa: CASFSGSQETQYF

j_gene: TRBJ1-5
abundance: many
len: 14
d_gene: NA
v_gene: TRBV24-1
CDR3nt: TGTGCCACAGGGGCGTACTATAGCAATCAGCCCCAGCATTTT
CDR3aa: CATGAYYSNQPQHF

j_gene: TRBJ1-1
abundance: few
len: 14
d_gene: TRBD1
v_gene: TRBV19
CDR3nt: TGTGCCAGTAGCTCACAGGGGGCGCTCACTGAAGCTTTCTTT
CDR3aa: CASSSQGALTEAFF

j_gene: TRBJ1-1
abundance: NA
len: 15
d_gene: NA
v_gene: TRBV4-1
CDR3nt: TGCGCCAGCAGCCCCAGGTCGGATATGTCCACTGAAGCTTTCTTT
CDR3aa: CASSPRSDMSTEAFF

j_gene: TRBJ2-2
abundance: NA
len: 16
d_gene: TRBD2
v_gene: TRBV9
CDR3nt: TGTGCCAGCAGCCCACAAGCGGGAGGGCTTATGGGGGAGCTGTTTTTT
CDR3aa: CASSPQAGGLMGELFF

j_gene: TRBJ2-5
abundance: NA
len: 15
d_gene: TRBD2
v_gene: TRBV7-8
CDR3nt: TGTGCCAGCGGCAAGATAGCGGGAGGGCCGGAGACCCAGTACTTC
CDR3aa: CASGKIAGGPETQYF

j_gene: TRBJ1-6
abundance: NA
len: 14
d_gene: TRBD1
v_gene: TRBV13
CDR3nt: TGTGCCAGCAGCCAGCGGGACAGGGACTCACCCCTCCACTTT
CDR3aa: CASSQRDRDSPLHF

j_gene: TRBJ2-5
abundance: NA
len: 14
d_gene: NA
v_gene: TRBV2
CDR3nt: TGTGCCAGCAGTGCCCCTACAGGTCGCGAGACCCAGTACTTC
CDR3aa: CASSAPTGRETQYF

j_gene: TRBJ2-5
abundance: many
len: 13
d_gene: NA
v_gene: TRBV9
CDR3nt: TGTGCCAGCAGCGAGAGCCCCCAAGAGACCCAGTACTTC
CDR3aa: CASSESPQETQYF

j_gene: TRBJ2-7
abundance: NA
len: 14
d_gene: NA
v_gene: TRBV20-1
CDR3nt: TGCAGTGCCAGCAGCGTAGCCGACAGTTACGAGCAGTACTTC
CDR3aa: CSASSVADSYEQYF

j_gene: TRBJ1-1
abundance: many
len: 15
d_gene: NA
v_gene: TRBV9
CDR3nt: TGTGCCAGCAGCGTAGATGGGGGGCCGAACACTGAAGCTTTCTTT
CDR3aa: CASSVDGGPNTEAFF

j_gene: TRBJ2-5
abundance: NA
len: 15
d_gene: NA
v_gene: TRBV4-1
CDR3nt: TGCGCCAGCAGCCAAGAGGGGCAGTCCAATCAGCCCCAGTACTTC
CDR3aa: CASSQEGQSNQPQYF

j_gene: TRBJ1-2
abundance: NA
len: 15
d_gene: TRBD1
v_gene: TRBV7-2
CDR3nt: TGTGCCAGCAGAAGGGACAGAGTCTGGAATTATGGCTACACCTTC
CDR3aa: CASRRDRVWNYGYTF

j_gene: TRBJ1-1
abundance: few
len: 14
d_gene: NA
v_gene: TRBV20-1
CDR3nt: TGCAGTGCTAAACCCCCGGGACTGGTCACTGAAGCTTTCTTT
CDR3aa: CSAKPPGLVTEAFF

j_gene: TRBJ1-3
abundance: NA
len: 11
d_gene: NA
v_gene: TRBV29-1
CDR3nt: TGCAGTACCCGGGGGGTGAACACCATATATTTT
CDR3aa: CSTRGVNTIYF

j_gene: TRBJ1-6
abundance: NA
len: 15
d_gene: NA
v_gene: TRBV3-1
CDR3nt: TGTGCCAGCAGCCCGGCGAGGGGAAATAATTCACCCCTCCACTTT
CDR3aa: CASSPARGNNSPLHF